The 19 T cell receptor beta chains in this list originate from one sample, sequenced in a study of cytomegalovirus exposure and HLA in healthy donors. Primers: 60 Vbeta forward and 13 Jbeta reverse. The data were produced by immunoSEQ multiplex PCR, yet TCRdb's version contains in-frame clones alone and is incomplete. The sample lists 160,000 or so clones; around 73% were seen once. Sequencing was carried out using PBMCs. The origin of the receptors is a male donor in good health and CMV-seronegative.

The chain employs TRBV7-9 and TRBJ1-4, with TRBD1 matching 8 bases. Germline V gene data show CDR1 as SEHNR and CDR2 as FQNEAQ (reference sequence). The V and J ends lost 5 bases and 8 bases, in that order; junction bases with no gene match: 13. This CDR3 spans 16 amino acids. The CDR3 bases are TGTGCCAGCAGCCCGCGCGAGGACAGGGCCGGGGAAAAACTGTTTTTT. It translates to CASSPREDRAGEKLFF.

V and J are TRBV7-9 and TRBJ2-7; 7 bases fit TRBD2. The CDR3 contains 14 residues. Losses at the gene ends were 7 bases for V and 4 bases for J; bases not matched to a gene: 10. Germline CDR1 is SEHNR and CDR2 is FQNEAQ (reference sequence). CDR3 residues: CASTPGGGRYEQYF. DNA for the CDR3: TGTGCCAGCACCCCGGGAGGCGGAAGATACGAGCAGTACTTC.

V gene TRBV10-3 combines with J gene TRBJ2-1, with 10 bases lining up with TRBD2. This CDR3 has 16 amino acids. The germline CDR1 and CDR2 sequences are ENHRY and SYGVKD. With V trimmed by 3 bases and J by 7 bases, 9 bases remained unmatched. CDR3 sequence reads: CAISEALAGSLNEQFF. CDR3 DNA: TGTGCCATCAGTGAAGCACTAGCGGGAAGCTTGAATGAGCAGTTCTTC.

This rearrangement joins TRBV5-5 to TRBJ1-5; D uncertain. The CDR3 totals 12 residues. In germline, CDR1 is SGHKS, CDR2 YYEKEE (reference sequence). Trimming shortened V by 3 bases and J by 4 bases, and 5 bases separated the two germline ends. The CDR3 protein is CASSSGNQPQHF. The CDR3 nucleotides are TGTGCCAGCAGCTCGGGGAATCAGCCCCAGCATTTT.

This clone was seen just once. The CDR3 DNA follows: TGTGCCAGTAGTGGGAGACAGGGGTTTGGCGAGCAGTACTTC. Translating gives CASSGRQGFGEQYF. The chain carries TRBV19 and TRBJ2-7, with TRBD1 matching 8 bases. The CDR3 spans 14 residues. Germline-derived CDR1 and CDR2 are LNHDA and SQIVND (reference sequence). Unmatched junction bases numbered 9, after V lost 5 bases and J lost 6 bases.

This chain connects TRBV6-1 to TRBJ1-5; no firm D call. Germline-derived CDR1 and CDR2 are MNHNS and SASEGT. The CDR3 sequence is 16 residues long. V lost 0 bases and J 4 bases, leaving 13 bases between the germline ends. CDR3 sequence (DNA): TGTGCCAGCAGTGAAGCGGTCTCAATCCGGAATCAGCCCCAGCATTTT. It specifies CASSEAVSIRNQPQHF.

The chain is built from TRBV6-1 and TRBJ1-1; D possibly corresponds to TRBD1 (6 bases). Germline CDR1 MNHNS, CDR2 SASEGT. The CDR3 is 13 residues long. V was trimmed by 5 bases and J by 5 bases, leaving 12 bases between them. The CDR3 DNA is TGTGCCAGCAGTTGGACAGCCGGGACTGAAGCTTTCTTT. The encoded protein is CASSWTAGTEAFF.

This chain joins TRBV18 and TRBJ1-3; TRBD1 matches at 8 bases. The germline V gene has CDR1 KGHSH and CDR2 LQKENI. V was clipped by 4 bases and J by 8 bases; unmatched bases: 7. This CDR3 is built from 14 residues. DNA of the CDR3: TGTGCCAGCTCACTGGACAGGGCTTCTGACACCATATATTTT. This translates into CASSLDRASDTIYF.

The chain couples TRBV28 to TRBJ2-7; D may be TRBD1 (6 bases). Between the trimmed V and J ends, which lost 4 bases and 2 bases, there was a span of 18 bases. CDR1 is MDHEN and CDR2 is SYDVKM in the germline V gene. The CDR3 spans 16 residues. The CDR3 spells CASSSYAWTAAYEQYF. As DNA, the CDR3 is TGTGCCAGCAGTTCTTACGCTTGGACAGCGGCCTACGAGCAGTACTTC. Combining the CDR3 with reference TRBV28 and TRBJ2-7 gives the whole variable domain DVKVTQSSRYLVKRTGEKVFLECVQDMDHENMFWYRQDPGLGLRLIYFSYDVKMKEKGDIPEGYSVSREKKERFSLILESASTNQTSMYLCASSSYAWTAAYEQYFGPGTRLTVT.

The chain uses TRBV7-7 and TRBJ2-7; no definite D call. The CDR3 is 13 amino acids. Germline CDR1 reads SSHAT; CDR2 reads FNYEAQ (reference sequence). Trimming removed 2 bases at V and 5 bases at J, with 10 bases between. The CDR3 sequence: CASSLQVNHEQYF. In nucleotides, the CDR3 is TGTGCCAGCAGCTTACAGGTCAACCACGAGCAGTACTTC.

The chain recombines TRBV30 with TRBJ1-2, with 7 bases aligning to TRBD1. The germline gives CDR1 GTSNPN, CDR2 SVGIG (reference sequence). V lost 3 bases to trimming and J lost 3 bases; unmatched junction nucleotides: 4. CDR3 length: 13 amino acids. CDR3 DNA sequence: TGTGCCTGGAGAACAGGGGATCACTATGGCTACACCTTC. The encoded protein is CAWRTGDHYGYTF.

The chain links TRBV28 to TRBJ2-7, with 7 bases that match TRBD2. This CDR3 comprises 15 residues. Germline V CDR1 and CDR2: MDHEN, SYDVKM. Trimming removed 2 bases from V and 1 base from J; junction bases left unmatched: 5. The CDR3 sequence is CASSLTSEGSYEQYF. CDR3 in DNA: TGTGCCAGCAGTTTAACTAGCGAAGGTTCCTACGAGCAGTACTTC.

The chain uses TRBV11-2 and TRBJ2-7, with D hard to call. Germline loops: CDR1 SGHAT, CDR2 FQNNGV. There are 13 residues in the CDR3. Deletions cut 4 bases from V and 3 bases from J, with 10 bases between. The CDR3 protein is CASSYWAHYEQYF. The CDR3 nucleotides read TGTGCCAGCAGCTACTGGGCTCACTACGAGCAGTACTTC. The full variable domain, rest sourced from reference TRBV11-2 and TRBJ2-7, is EAGVAQSPRYKIIEKRQSVAFWCNPISGHATLYWYQQILGQGPKLLIQFQNNGVVDDSQLPKDRFSAERLKGVDSTLKIQPAKLEDSAVYLCASSYWAHYEQYFGPGTRLTVT.

The gene calls are TRBV4-1 and TRBJ2-5; 14 bases line up with TRBD2. V was clipped by 3 bases and J by 7 bases; unmatched bases: 10. From germline, CDR1 is MGHRA and CDR2 YSYEKL. CDR3 length: 17 residues. CDR3 sequence: CASSHPRGLAGEGTQYF. CDR3 DNA sequence: TGCGCCAGCAGCCACCCCCGGGGACTAGCGGGAGAGGGGACCCAGTACTTC.

The CDR3 region has the DNA TGTGCCAGTAGCCGGACAGGGACAACTAATGAAAAACTGTTTTTT. Its translation is CASSRTGTTNEKLFF. The V call is TRBV19, the J call TRBJ1-4; 8 bases fit TRBD1. V was clipped by 6 bases and J by 0 bases; unmatched bases: 3. Germline values: CDR1 LNHDA, CDR2 SQIVND (reference sequence). The CDR3 spans 15 residues.

This clone came up a few times. V gene TRBV7-2 combines with J gene TRBJ2-4, with TRBD2 matching over 12 bases. Germline V gene lookup returns CDR1 SGHTA and CDR2 FQGNSA. V gave up 6 bases and J gave up 3 bases; unmatched junction bases: 15. The CDR3 runs to 19 residues. CDR3 protein: CASSTQILAGGRVKNIQYF. As DNA, the CDR3 is TGTGCCAGCAGTACACAAATACTAGCGGGAGGCCGCGTCAAAAACATTCAGTACTTC.

This clone was detected only once. The chain has TRBV27 and TRBJ2-7, with 7 bases matching TRBD1. The CDR3 sequence is 14 residues long. The junction had 12 bases not matched to a gene; V was cut back by 7 bases and J by 6 bases. Germline V gene sequence: CDR1 MNHEY, CDR2 SMNVEV (reference sequence). The CDR3 DNA reads as TGTGCCAGCACCACATCCGACAGGGTTCGCGAGCAGTACTTC. Translation gives CASTTSDRVREQYF.

This sequence joins TRBV6-6 and TRBJ1-6; 7 bases line up with TRBD1. V lost 1 base and J lost 10; bases outside the gene matches: 7. Germline V gene data show CDR1 as MNHNY and CDR2 as SVGAGI (reference sequence). This CDR3 has 15 residues. CDR3 DNA sequence: TGTGCCAGCAGTTACTTACAGGGGAGAGAATCACCCCTCCACTTT. This encodes CASSYLQGRESPLHF.

The chain carries TRBV5-5 and TRBJ1-4; possibly TRBD1 for D (5 bases). Germline values: CDR1 SGHKS, CDR2 YYEKEE (reference sequence). CDR3 length: 15 amino acids. Trimming removed 1 base from V and 11 bases from J, with 18 bases in between. CDR3 in amino acids: CASSLQRRLGGKLFF. CDR3 nucleotides: TGTGCCAGCAGCTTGCAACGGCGGTTGGGGGGGAAACTGTTTTTT.